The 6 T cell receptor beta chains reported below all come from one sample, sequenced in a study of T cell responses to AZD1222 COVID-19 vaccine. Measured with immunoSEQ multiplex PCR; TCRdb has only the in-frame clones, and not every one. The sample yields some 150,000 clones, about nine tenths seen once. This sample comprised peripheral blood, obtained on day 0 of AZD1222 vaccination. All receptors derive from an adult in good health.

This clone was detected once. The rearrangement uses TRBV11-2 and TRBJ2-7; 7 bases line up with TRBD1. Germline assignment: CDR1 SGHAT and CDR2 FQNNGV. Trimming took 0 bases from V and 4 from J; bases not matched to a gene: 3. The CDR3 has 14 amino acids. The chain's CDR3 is CASSLEGDRYEQYF. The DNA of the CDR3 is TGTGCCAGCAGCTTAGAGGGGGACAGATACGAGCAGTACTTC.

Here the CDR3 reads CASTSGMNEQFF. The CDR3 DNA reads as TGTGCCAGCACCAGCGGGATGAATGAGCAGTTCTTC. The chain combines TRBV9 with TRBJ2-1; 7 bases fit TRBD2. J was trimmed by 7 bases and V by 6 bases; bases with no gene match: 4. The CDR3 totals 12 residues. CDR1 SGDLS and CDR2 YYNGEE come from the germline V gene.

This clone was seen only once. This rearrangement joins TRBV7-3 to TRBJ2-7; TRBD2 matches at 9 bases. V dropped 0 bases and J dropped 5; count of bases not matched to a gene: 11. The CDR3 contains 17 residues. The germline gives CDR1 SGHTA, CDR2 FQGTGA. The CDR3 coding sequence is TGTGCCAGCAGCTTAACGGAGGCGGGAGGGCCAGTAGACGAGCAGTACTTC. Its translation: CASSLTEAGGPVDEQYF.

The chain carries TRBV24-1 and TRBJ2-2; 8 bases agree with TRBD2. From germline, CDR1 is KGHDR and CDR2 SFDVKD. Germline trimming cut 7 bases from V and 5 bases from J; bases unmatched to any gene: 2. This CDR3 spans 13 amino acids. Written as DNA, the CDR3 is TGTGCCACCAGCGGGAGGGGGACCGGGGAGCTGTTTTTT. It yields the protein CATSGRGTGELFF.

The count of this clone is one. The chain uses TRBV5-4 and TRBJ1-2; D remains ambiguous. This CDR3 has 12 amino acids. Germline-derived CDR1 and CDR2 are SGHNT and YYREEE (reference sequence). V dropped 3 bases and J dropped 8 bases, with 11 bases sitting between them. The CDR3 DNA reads TGTGCCAGCAGCTCGGTCCGACTCGGCTACACCTTC. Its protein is CASSSVRLGYTF.

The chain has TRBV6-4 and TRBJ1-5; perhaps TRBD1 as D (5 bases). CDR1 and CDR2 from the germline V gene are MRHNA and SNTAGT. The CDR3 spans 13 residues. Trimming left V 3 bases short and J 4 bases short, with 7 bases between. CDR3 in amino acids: CASSEGVNQPQHF. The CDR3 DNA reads TGTGCCAGCAGTGAAGGGGTTAATCAGCCCCAGCATTTT.